One TCR beta chain is described in this entry. The antigen is unknown. This CDR3 has 17 amino acids. Libraries were prepared by immunoSEQ multiplex PCR; TCRdb keeps only in-frame clonotypes and omits some of them. The sample shows some 25,000 clones, roughly three quarters of them seen only once. This record comes from a study of OX40 agonist ivuxolimab in advanced cancers. Study-wide background: Melanoma, hepatocellular carcinoma, head and neck or renal cell cancer occurred in dose-escalation patients.

Study-wide results and caveats: The mean number of expanded clones was higher in CD8+ T cells than in CD4+.

This chain links TRBV21-1 with TRBJ1-2; the table's D call of TRBD1 was not tested on the DNA. TRBV21-1 represents a pseudogene. This material consisted of CD4+ or CD8+ T cells sorted from blood, taken in a trial of the OX40 agonist ivuxolimab. This clonotype was sampled from an adult with an advanced solid tumor such as melanoma, head and neck, liver or kidney cancer. The CDR3 region is CASSKAGQRRKYYGYTF. CDR3 DNA: TGTGCCAGCAGCAAAGCGGGACAGCGAAGGAAATACTATGGCTACACCTTC.